The subject of this entry is one TCR beta chain. From germline, CDR1 is SGHDT and CDR2 YYEEEE. Trimming stripped 4 bases from V and 17 bases from J, with 21 bases between. The CDR3 has 13 residues. Use of 60 Vbeta and 13 Jbeta primers characterized the PCR. The method was immunoSEQ multiplex PCR; TCRdb's version includes in-frame clones alone and lacks a portion of them. This table holds under 200,000 clones, under 85% found once. This sample stems from a study of cytomegalovirus exposure and HLA in healthy donors. Study-level information: Genotyping of 398 donors showed that about 84% belonged to the Caucasian-associated ancestry cluster.

Sequenced sample: PBMCs. This chain joins TRBV5-6 and TRBJ1-4, with a weak D call TRBD1 (5 bases). The sequence derives from a woman aged 18-29 years in good health and CMV-seropositive. CDR3 region: CASSPGGSVGGFF. The CDR3 coding sequence is TGTGCCAGCAGCCCGGGGGGATCAGTCGGGGGTTTTTTT.